The 18 T cell receptor beta chains below were found in one sample sequenced in a study of molecular identifiers for immune sequencing clone quantification. TCRdb used MiXCR to reprocess the PCR reads, holding one entry per CDR3 protein. The table shows hundreds of thousands of distinct CDR3 sequences, with less than 30% occurring only once. The sequenced material came from naive CD8+ T cells from blood, with Jurkat cell RNA spiked in. As to subset: FACS-sorted CD8+CD4-CCR7+CD45RA+ naive T cells. The receptors originated from a human donor in good health. Some libraries in this study had Jurkat cell RNA spiked in.

This clonotype was detected many times. The chain recombines TRBV29-1 with TRBJ2-7; D perhaps matches TRBD2 (6 bases). The CDR3 is made up of 13 amino acids. Per germline, CDR1 SQVTM and CDR2 ANQGSEA. V lost 4 bases and J lost 3, with 13 bases in between. CDR3 loop: CSVGEAGYYEQYF. The CDR3 nucleotides are TGCAGCGTTGGGGAGGCAGGGTACTACGAGCAGTACTTC.

This clonotype was observed a handful of times. V gene TRBV5-5 combines with J gene TRBJ2-5; D is unresolved. CDR1 is SGHKS and CDR2 is YYEKEE in the germline V gene (reference sequence). CDR3 length equals 16 residues. The V and J ends lost 3 bases and 2 bases respectively, with 17 bases between them. The DNA of the CDR3 is TGTGCCAGCAGCTACACCTTATCCAGGAGACAAGAGACCCAGTACTTC. Translating it yields CASSYTLSRRQETQYF.

The rearrangement uses TRBV10-2 and TRBJ2-7; possible D gene TRBD2, 6 bases. This CDR3 spans 17 amino acids. Per the germline V gene, CDR1 is WSHSY and CDR2 is SAAADI. The V gene lost 1 base and the J gene lost 4 bases, with 20 bases spanning the gap. The CDR3 is CASSELADPDPYYEQYF. The CDR3, as DNA: TGCGCCAGCAGTGAGTTAGCGGACCCGGACCCGTATTACGAGCAGTACTTC.

The rearrangement joins TRBV13 to TRBJ2-7; 7 positions match TRBD1. The germline CDR1 and CDR2 sequences are PRHDT and FYEKMQ (reference sequence). The CDR3 covers 16 residues. CDR3: CASSLATRGSGTASSV. CDR3 DNA: TGTGCCAGCAGCTTAGCGACACGAGGCTCCGGGACAGCGTCCAGTGTC.

This clonotype has ten or more counts. CDR3 DNA: TGTGCCAGCAGCTACCCAGACGGGGCTTTTGGCGAGCAGTACTTC. Residues: CASSYPDGAFGEQYF. The gene calls are TRBV5-8 and TRBJ2-7; the D gene could be TRBD1 or TRBD2 (5 bases each). Germline CDR1 reads SGHTS; CDR2 reads YDEGEE. CDR3 length: 15 residues. V was cut by 3 bases and J by 6 bases, with 19 bases left in between.

The rearrangement links TRBV30 to TRBJ2-2; D is unresolved. The germline gives CDR1 GTSNPN, CDR2 SVGIG (reference sequence). The ends were cut back, 3 bases at V and 0 bases at J, with 5 bases in the middle. This CDR3 has 13 residues. CDR3 residues: CAWSTANTGELFF. The CDR3 DNA reads TGTGCCTGGAGCACAGCGAACACCGGGGAGCTGTTTTTT.

In the case of this clonotype: A clone one base away is much larger, so this may be a read error. The chain links TRBV12-3 or TRBV12-4 to TRBJ2-1; D remains ambiguous. There are 11 residues in the CDR3. CDR3 nucleotides: TGTGCCAGCAGTTTCCTGAATGAGCAGCTCTTC. This translates into CASSFLNEQLF.

Ten or more counts support this clonotype. The gene calls are TRBV6-2 or TRBV6-3 and TRBJ2-6; 7 bases map to TRBD1. The CDR3 has 16 residues. The V segment lost 5 bases and the J segment 5 bases; nucleotides outside the gene matches: 9. CDR1 is MNHEY, CDR2 SVGEGT, per germline. CDR3 in amino acids: CASSPRDSRWANVLTF. Written as DNA, the CDR3 is TGTGCCAGCAGTCCAAGGGACAGCCGCTGGGCCAACGTCCTGACTTTC.

The rearrangement joins TRBV19 to TRBJ2-3, with D perhaps TRBD2 (5 bases). CDR1 and CDR2 from the germline V gene are LNHDA and SQIVND (reference sequence). CDR3 length: 15 residues. Deletions cut 5 bases from V and 6 bases from J, with 18 bases between. CDR3 region: CASSAMGWAGDTQYF. As DNA, the CDR3 is TGTGCCAGTAGTGCCATGGGATGGGCGGGTGATACGCAGTATTTT. Supplemented by reference TRBV19 and TRBJ2-3, the full variable domain reads DGGITQSPKYLFRKEGQNVTLSCEQNLNHDAMYWYRQDPGQGLRLIYYSQIVNDFQKGDIAEGYSVSREKKESFPLTVTSAQKNPTAFYLCASSAMGWAGDTQYFGPGTRLTVL.

V and J are TRBV6-5 and TRBJ1-1; no definite D call. Trimming cost V 0 bases and J 5 bases, with 16 bases left between them. The CDR3 has 16 residues. Germline CDR1 is MNHEY and CDR2 is SVGAGI. In DNA form, the CDR3 reads TGTGCCAGCAGTTACTCGGCTCAGAGGCGCTGGACTGAAGCTTTCTTT. Encoded protein: CASSYSAQRRWTEAFF.

There are a few counts of this clonotype. In DNA form, the CDR3 reads TGTGCCAGTAGTGAAGCGTACCCAAACTACGAGCAGTACTTC. Its protein product is CASSEAYPNYEQYF. This chain joins TRBV19 and TRBJ2-7; D gene uncertain. This CDR3 contains 14 residues. Germline V CDR1 and CDR2: LNHDA, SQIVND (reference sequence). Trimming removed 5 bases from V and 3 bases from J, with 14 bases in between.

This clonotype showed up just a few times. The J gene is TRBJ2-7, the V gene TRBV19; D is unclear. The germline V gene encodes CDR1 LNHDA and CDR2 SQIVND (reference sequence). The V and J ends lost 0 bases and 2 bases respectively, with 11 bases between them. The length of the CDR3 is 15 residues. CDR3 bases: TGTGCCAGTAGTATAGAGGCGGCAGCTACCTACGAGCAGTACTTC. Amino acid sequence: CASSIEAAATYEQYF.

With regard to this clonotype: This could be a read error, since a much larger clone is one nucleotide away. The CDR3 does not end in the conserved phenylalanine or tryptophan, so this is likely a read error. The chain has TRBV5-6 and TRBJ2-3; TRBD2 agrees at 10 bases. CDR3 length equals 16 residues. V was pared by 0 bases and J by 3 bases, with 4 bases of the junction left unmatched. Per germline, CDR1 SGHDT and CDR2 YYEEEE. The CDR3 protein is CASSLAASGGTDTQYL. The DNA of the CDR3 is TGTGCCAGCAGCTTGGCCGCTAGCGGGGGTACAGATACGCAGTATCTT.

The V gene is TRBV7-9, the J gene TRBJ2-7; TRBD1 aligns across 8 bases. This CDR3 comprises 15 residues. With 5 bases clipped from V and 6 bases from J, the junction kept 12 bases outside the gene matches. Looked up from germline, CDR1 is SEHNR and CDR2 is FQNEAQ (reference sequence). The CDR3 region has the DNA TGTGCCAGCAGCGCGGGACAGGCCACCGGTCCCGAGCAGTACTTC. Protein sequence: CASSAGQATGPEQYF.

The chain couples TRBV7-9 to TRBJ1-2; 7 bases fit TRBD1. CDR3 length: 13 amino acids. Per germline, CDR1 SEHNR and CDR2 FQNEAQ (reference sequence). V gave up 5 bases and J gave up 4 bases; unmatched junction bases: 4. The CDR3 sequence is CASSQGQIYGYTF. For the CDR3, the DNA is TGTGCCAGCAGCCAGGGACAGATCTATGGCTACACCTTC.

In its sample, this clonotype was seen a few times. The chain combines TRBV4-3 with TRBJ2-3, with 9 nucleotides matching TRBD2. V lost 1 base, J lost 5 bases, and 4 bases stayed unmatched. Germline lookup yields CDR1 LGHNA and CDR2 YSLEER. The length of the CDR3 is 15 residues. CDR3 loop: CASSQAWTSEDTQYF. CDR3 bases: TGCGCCAGCAGCCAAGCGTGGACTAGCGAAGATACGCAGTATTTT.

The table lists this clonotype with a few counts. The chain couples TRBV7-9 to TRBJ1-1; D is perhaps TRBD1 (5 bases). V lost 6 bases, J lost 4 bases, and 15 bases lay in between. Per the germline V gene, CDR1 is SEHNR and CDR2 is FQNEAQ (reference sequence). CDR3 size: 14 residues. The CDR3 loop reads CASSLVVGGTEAFF. CDR3 coding DNA: TGTGCCAGCAGTTTGGTAGTTGGGGGCACTGAAGCTTTCTTT. The entire variable domain, with the rest obtained from reference TRBV7-9 and TRBJ1-1, is as follows: DTGVSQNPRHKITKRGQNVTFRCDPISEHNRLYWYRQTLGQGPEFLTYFQNEAQLEKSRLLSDRFSAERPKGSFSTLEIQRTEQGDSAMYLCASSLVVGGTEAFFGQGTRLTVV.

This clonotype was seen a few times. The chain carries TRBV6-5 and TRBJ1-5; possibly TRBD1 for D (6 bases). The V gene's germline CDR1 is MNHEY and CDR2 SVGAGI. V was cut by 5 bases and J by 7 bases, with 18 bases left in between. The CDR3 is 15 amino acids. The CDR3 region is CASSRSQGGAQPQHF. CDR3 bases: TGTGCCAGCAGTCGATCTCAAGGGGGGGCCCAGCCCCAGCATTTT.